This T cell receptor beta chain derives from a study of siplizumab effects on memory and regulatory T cells. The table came from immunoSEQ multiplex PCR; TCRdb's copy has only in-frame clones and leaves some out. The data show some 65,000 clones, over 75% seen once. This CDR3 has 12 amino acids. Germline lookup yields CDR1 SQVTM and CDR2 ANQGSEA. Of note for this clone: Its antigen is not identified.

Study-level points and caveats: A naive or memory phenotype could not be assigned to roughly 80-95% of the proliferating CD4+ or CD8+ clones. Siplizumab significantly brought down the alloreactive sequences that trace back to unstimulated CD4+ memory cells. The apparent diversity of naive T cells exceeded that of memory cells, and naive T cells seemed to make a major contribution to the alloresponse.

This TCR came from a human donor in good health. The sequenced sample consisted of Tregs sorted from blood. The chain employs TRBV29-1 and TRBJ2-1; the match to TRBD2 covers 13 bases. The CDR3 nucleotides read TGCAGAGGGGGACTAGCGGGAAATGAGCAGTTCTTC. It yields the protein CRGGLAGNEQFF.